One sample yielded the 15 T cell receptor beta chains listed below, sequenced in a study of blood T cell repertoires in COVID-19. Assay: immunoSEQ multiplex PCR; the TCRdb copy retains only in-frame clones and omits some. The table lists about 310,000 clones, roughly nine tenths of them singletons. Source material: peripheral blood. Receptors originate from a man between 18 and 29 years old with active or convalescent COVID-19.

The rearrangement joins TRBV6-5 to TRBJ2-7, with TRBD1 identical over 7 bases. CDR1 and CDR2 from the germline V gene are MNHEY and SVGAGI. V was clipped by 6 bases and J by 4 bases; unmatched bases: 12. This CDR3 comprises 15 residues. In DNA form, the CDR3 reads TGTGCCAGCAGCCCCCAAAGACAGGGCCGGTACGAGCAGTACTTC. The encoded protein is CASSPQRQGRYEQYF.

V is TRBV6-2 or TRBV6-3 and J is TRBJ2-3; 11 nucleotides align to TRBD2. The CDR3 covers 17 residues. V shed 5 bases and J 4 bases; nucleotides not matched to a gene: 11. Germline CDR1 is MNHEY and CDR2 is SVGEGT. CDR3 DNA sequence: TGTGCCAGCAGTAAGCAGACTAGCGGGGTTCTGGCAGATACGCAGTATTTT. As protein: CASSKQTSGVLADTQYF.

The chain is built from TRBV20-1 and TRBJ1-2; D unresolved. Trimming pared 0 bases from V and 7 bases from J, leaving 6 bases between. CDR1 and CDR2 from the germline V gene are DFQATT and SNEGSKA (reference sequence). The length of the CDR3 is 11 residues. The CDR3 nucleotides read TGCAGTGCTAGAGAACAGCTTGGCTACACCTTC. The encoded protein is CSAREQLGYTF.

This chain connects TRBV27 to TRBJ2-1, with 7 positions matching TRBD1. Germline values: CDR1 MNHEY, CDR2 SMNVEV (reference sequence). V dropped 0 bases and J dropped 5; count of bases not matched to a gene: 1. This CDR3 is built from 14 residues. In DNA, the CDR3 is TGTGCCAGCAGTTTATCAACAGGGGACAATGAGCAGTTCTTC. Protein: CASSLSTGDNEQFF.

This clone was seen a single time. The V gene is TRBV27, the J gene TRBJ2-3, with unresolved D. The CDR3 extends over 18 amino acids. From germline, CDR1 is MNHEY and CDR2 SMNVEV (reference sequence). Trimming removed 0 bases from V and 2 bases from J, with 18 bases in between. CDR3 sequence: CASSLSFSSVRHTDTQYF. The CDR3 DNA sequence: TGTGCCAGCAGTTTATCGTTCTCATCGGTACGCCACACAGATACGCAGTATTTT.

The rearrangement uses TRBV28 and TRBJ2-7, with TRBD1 identical over 7 bases. The V and J ends lost 1 base and 0 bases, in that order; junction bases with no gene match: 6. Germline CDR1 reads MDHEN; CDR2 reads SYDVKM. This CDR3 comprises 16 residues. This CDR3 reads CASSLLQGTLSYEQYF. CDR3 nucleotides: TGTGCCAGCAGTTTATTACAGGGGACCCTCTCCTACGAGCAGTACTTC.

The chain carries TRBV28 and TRBJ2-1, with TRBD2 matching over 10 bases. CDR1 is MDHEN and CDR2 is SYDVKM in the germline V gene. The V segment lost 5 bases and the J segment 3 bases; nucleotides outside the gene matches: 10. There are 17 residues in the CDR3. CDR3 sequence: CASSPIISGRSYNEQFF. The CDR3 bases are TGTGCCAGCAGTCCGATTATTAGCGGGAGGAGCTACAATGAGCAGTTCTTC. Full variable domain (missing parts from reference TRBV28 and TRBJ2-1): DVKVTQSSRYLVKRTGEKVFLECVQDMDHENMFWYRQDPGLGLRLIYFSYDVKMKEKGDIPEGYSVSREKKERFSLILESASTNQTSMYLCASSPIISGRSYNEQFFGPGTRLTVL.

J is TRBJ1-1 and V is TRBV27; TRBD1 is a possible D gene (5 bases). The CDR3 covers 15 residues. Germline V gene sequence: CDR1 MNHEY, CDR2 SMNVEV (reference sequence). V was shortened by 6 bases and J by 2 bases, with 16 bases between the two germline ends. As DNA, the CDR3 is TGTGCCAGCAGCTTAAGGGGATTGAAAAACACTGAAGCTTTCTTT. It specifies CASSLRGLKNTEAFF.

The rearrangement joins TRBV5-1 to TRBJ1-6; D not certain. V was trimmed by 0 bases and J by 4 bases, leaving 11 bases between them. Germline lookup yields CDR1 SGHRS and CDR2 YFSETQ. This CDR3 comprises 16 residues. The CDR3 protein is CASSLAGLRYNSPLHF. The CDR3 nucleotides are TGCGCCAGCAGCTTGGCCGGTCTCAGGTATAATTCACCCCTCCACTTT.

The V gene is TRBV5-1, the J gene TRBJ2-1, with TRBD2 identical over 9 bases. Germline V gene lookup returns CDR1 SGHRS and CDR2 YFSETQ. This CDR3 is 16 amino acids long. Germline trimming cut 5 bases from V and 2 bases from J; bases unmatched to any gene: 8. CDR3 in DNA: TGCGCCAGCAGGCGCGAGACTAGCGGAACCTACAATGAGCAGTTCTTC. Its protein product is CASRRETSGTYNEQFF.

This sequence joins TRBV20-1 and TRBJ2-7; a weak D match, TRBD2 (5 bases). Germline loops: CDR1 DFQATT, CDR2 SNEGSKA (reference sequence). This CDR3 is 15 amino acids long. V was clipped by 3 bases and J by 2 bases, with 17 bases between them. CDR3 nucleotide sequence: TGCAGTGCTAGTTTACTAGAAAAGTCACCCTACGAGCAGTACTTC. Residues: CSASLLEKSPYEQYF.

J is TRBJ2-3 and V is TRBV21-1; the D call TRBD2 from the table was never checked on the DNA. TRBV21-1 is a documented pseudogene. The CDR3 loop spans 18 amino acids. The CDR3 spells CASRHTAGGEKSTDTQYF. The CDR3 nucleotides are TGTGCCAGCAGACACACAGCGGGCGGGGAGAAGAGCACAGATACGCAGTATTTT.

The chain has TRBV5-1 and TRBJ2-3, with TRBD2 identical over 8 bases. The CDR3 is made up of 16 amino acids. Germline CDR1 is SGHRS and CDR2 is YFSETQ. Unmatched junction bases numbered 7, after V lost 4 bases and J lost 0 bases. As DNA, the CDR3 is TGCGCCAGCAGCCCCGGGGCGGGGGGCAGCACAGATACGCAGTATTTT. Translation: CASSPGAGGSTDTQYF.

This chain connects TRBV9 to TRBJ2-3; TRBD2 matches 8 bases. Germline V gene data show CDR1 as SGDLS and CDR2 as YYNGEE. J gave up 1 base and V 4 bases, and 8 bases lay outside the gene matches. The CDR3 runs to 16 residues. The CDR3 loop reads CASSFLSSGGTDTQYF. The CDR3 DNA follows: TGTGCCAGCAGCTTCCTGAGTAGCGGGGGCACAGATACGCAGTATTTT.

This clone was observed once. The V gene is TRBV5-1, the J gene TRBJ2-3; 7 nucleotides line up with TRBD2. J was trimmed by 9 bases and V by 4 bases; bases with no gene match: 11. The CDR3 contains 14 residues. Looked up from germline, CDR1 is SGHRS and CDR2 is YFSETQ. CDR3 nucleotide sequence: TGCGCCAGCAGCCCCGGGGAGGGCGGAGCGACGCAGTATTTT. Translation gives CASSPGEGGATQYF.